This T cell receptor beta chain stems from a study of cytomegalovirus exposure and HLA in healthy donors. Whole-study findings and limits: Most TCR beta V segments were productive about 90% or about 30% of the time in an earlier analysis.

Comments on this clone: The antigen is undetermined.

A multiplex PCR was run with 60 Vbeta primers and 13 Jbeta primers. Clones were read by immunoSEQ multiplex PCR, and TCRdb kept only the in-frame ones, dropping some. The repertoire consists of approximately 110,000 clones, with around three quarters occurring once and the leading ten covering less than 15%. The CDR3 contains 16 residues. Germline V gene sequence: CDR1 LGHNA, CDR2 YNFKEQ. Trimming left V 0 bases short and J 0 bases short, with 6 bases between. What was sequenced was PBMCs. V is TRBV4-2 and J is TRBJ2-6; D remains unclear. The source of this sequence is a woman aged 55 to 70 in good health and CMV-seropositive. CDR3 loop: CASSQDTGSGANVLTF. The CDR3 DNA follows: TGTGCCAGCAGCCAAGACACCGGCTCTGGGGCCAACGTCCTGACTTTC.